This T cell receptor (beta chain) came from a study of sequential checkpoint blockade in melanoma. Study context: Randomization was 1:1 between first-line nivolumab→ipilimumab and ipilimumab→nivolumab.

This CDR3 spans 15 amino acids. V shed 3 bases, J shed 5 bases, and the junction held 10 bases outside the gene matches. Looked up from germline, CDR1 is SGHRS and CDR2 is YFSETQ. Method: immunoSEQ multiplex PCR; TCRdb's copy keeps in-frame clones and lacks some. This sample has fewer than 40,000 clones, with around 88% found just once. The treatment here: randomized to nivolumab then ipilimumab (arm A) or the reverse (arm B). Patients had received no earlier DNA-damaging chemotherapy. PBMC sorting kept live CD3+CD8+ cells without CD19 or CD56. Sequenced here: CD8+ T cells sorted from blood (inferred from file names), sampled from a patient given nivolumab and ipilimumab in sequence. V and J are TRBV5-1 and TRBJ2-5; 7 nucleotides line up with TRBD2. The receptor's source is a human donor with melanoma. CDR3 protein: CASSSDGLVWETQYF. The CDR3 DNA reads as TGCGCCAGCAGCTCCGACGGACTAGTTTGGGAGACCCAGTACTTC.